This T cell receptor (beta chain) was obtained from a study of blood T cells in healthy people across ages. Germline CDR1 is MGHRA and CDR2 is YSYEKL. CDR3 size: 15 residues. It was with a sample-barcoded 5' primer and a J-beta primer mix that a second PCR of roughly 7 to 11 cycles was run. Each CDR3 protein gets one entry after TCRdb re-called the 5' RACE reads with MiXCR. The table has 1 million or so distinct CDR3 sequences, roughly 24% seen once; the top ten hold about 0.72%. These data were also reused for a study on T cells of mothers and their children.

The genes are TRBV4-1 and TRBJ2-5; 13 bases agree with TRBD2. TRBJ2-1 explains the end of the DNA better; the J call may be wrong. Sequenced sample: blood. The clonotype comes from a girl aged 2 to 10 in good health. The DNA of the CDR3 is TGCGCCAGCAGCCCCGGACTAGCGGGAGTAAGGGAGCAGTTCTTC. Amino acid sequence: CASSPGLAGVREQFF.